This T cell receptor (beta chain) was recovered during a study of regulatory T cells in long-lasting Graves disease. Time point noted: persistent/refractory GD, antithyroid drugs over 5 years with positive TRAb. Construction of the TCR library relied on RNA isolated from PBMCs. The patients were drawn from one endocrinology department in Xi'an, China. Trimming left V 3 bases short and J 0 bases short, with 7 bases between. The CDR3 is made up of 14 amino acids. CDR1 is SGHNT, CDR2 YYREEE, per germline (reference sequence). Sequencing libraries for TCR beta were prepared with iRepertoire HTBI primers and Arm-PCR of CDR3 regions. Per the authors' pipeline: Taken together, the samples had 60 to 80 TRBV and some 15 TRBJ segments identified. TCRdb re-analysed the multiplex PCR reads in MiXCR, keeping a single row per CDR3 protein. The authors' filters were not applied to this entry. The profile shows hundreds of thousands of distinct CDR3 sequences, roughly 22% of them singletons.

Study results and caveats: A limited number of samples was an acknowledged limitation. Only peripheral blood was studied, not thyroid tissue.

Concerning this clonotype itself: Antigen: not known.

This clonotype originated in a female donor with Graves disease. The source was peripheral blood mononuclear cells (PBMCs), collected when the disease was refractory, from a patient treated with antithyroid drugs. This chain links TRBV5-4 with TRBJ1-3; D gene unclear. The CDR3 reads CASSSFGSGNTIYF. The CDR3 DNA follows: TGTGCCAGCAGCTCTTTTGGCTCTGGAAACACCATATATTTT.